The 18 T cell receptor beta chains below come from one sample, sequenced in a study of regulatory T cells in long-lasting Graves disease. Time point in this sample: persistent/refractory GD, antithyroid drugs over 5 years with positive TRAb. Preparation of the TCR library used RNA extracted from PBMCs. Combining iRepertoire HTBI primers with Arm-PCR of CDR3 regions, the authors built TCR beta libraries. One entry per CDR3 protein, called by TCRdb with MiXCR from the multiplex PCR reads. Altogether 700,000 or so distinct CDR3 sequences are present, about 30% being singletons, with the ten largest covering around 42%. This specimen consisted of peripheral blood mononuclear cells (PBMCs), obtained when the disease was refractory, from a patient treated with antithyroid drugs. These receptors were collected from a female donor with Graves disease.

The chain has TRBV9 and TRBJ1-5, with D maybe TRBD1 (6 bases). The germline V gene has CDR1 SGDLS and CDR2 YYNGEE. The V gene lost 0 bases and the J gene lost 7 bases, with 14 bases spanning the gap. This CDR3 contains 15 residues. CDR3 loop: CASSVGGALEQPQHF. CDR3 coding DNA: TGTGCCAGCAGCGTAGGGGGGGCTTTGGAACAGCCCCAGCATTTT.

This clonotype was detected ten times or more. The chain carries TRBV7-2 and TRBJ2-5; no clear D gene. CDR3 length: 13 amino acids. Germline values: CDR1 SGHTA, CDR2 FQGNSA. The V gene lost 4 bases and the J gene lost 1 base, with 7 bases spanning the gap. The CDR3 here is CASSSAPQETQYF. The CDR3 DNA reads TGTGCCAGCAGCTCGGCCCCCCAAGAGACCCAGTACTTC.

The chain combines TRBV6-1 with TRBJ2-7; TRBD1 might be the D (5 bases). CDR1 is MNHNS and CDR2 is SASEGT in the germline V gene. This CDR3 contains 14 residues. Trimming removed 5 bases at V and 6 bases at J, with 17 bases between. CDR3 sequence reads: CASSLGRVGLEQYF. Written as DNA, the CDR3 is TGTGCCAGCAGTCTGGGCAGGGTCGGTCTCGAGCAGTACTTC.

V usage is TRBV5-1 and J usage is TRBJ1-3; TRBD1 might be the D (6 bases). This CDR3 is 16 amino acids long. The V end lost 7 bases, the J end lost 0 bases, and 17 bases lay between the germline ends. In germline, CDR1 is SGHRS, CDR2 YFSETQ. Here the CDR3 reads CASALKDSYSGNTIYF. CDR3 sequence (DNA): TGCGCCAGCGCGTTGAAGGACAGCTACTCTGGAAACACCATATATTTT. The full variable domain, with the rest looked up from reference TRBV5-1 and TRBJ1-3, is KAGVTQTPRYLIKTRGQQVTLSCSPISGHRSVSWYQQTPGQGLQFLFEYFSETQRNKGNFPGRFSGRQFSNSRSEMNVSTLELGDSALYLCASALKDSYSGNTIYFGEGSWLTVV.

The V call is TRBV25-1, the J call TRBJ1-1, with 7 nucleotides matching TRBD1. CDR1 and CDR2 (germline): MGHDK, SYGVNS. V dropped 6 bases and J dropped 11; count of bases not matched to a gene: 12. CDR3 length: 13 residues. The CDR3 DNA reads TGTGCCAGCAGCGGACCCCAGGGACAGCGGGCTTTCTTT. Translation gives CASSGPQGQRAFF.

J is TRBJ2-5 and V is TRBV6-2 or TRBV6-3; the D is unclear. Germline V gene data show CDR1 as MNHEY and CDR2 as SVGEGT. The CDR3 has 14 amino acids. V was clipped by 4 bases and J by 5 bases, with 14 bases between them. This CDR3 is CASSFFRVGETQYF. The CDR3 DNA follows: TGTGCCAGCAGTTTTTTCCGGGTGGGGGAGACCCAGTACTTC.

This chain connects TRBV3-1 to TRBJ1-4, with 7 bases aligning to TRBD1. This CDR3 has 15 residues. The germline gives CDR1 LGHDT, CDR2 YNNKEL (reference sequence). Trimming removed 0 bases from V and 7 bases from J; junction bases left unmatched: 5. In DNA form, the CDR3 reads TGTGCCAGCAGCCAAGATGAGGGGGCTTTTGAAAAACTGTTTTTT. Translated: CASSQDEGAFEKLFF. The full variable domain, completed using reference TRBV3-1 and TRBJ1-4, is DTAVSQTPKYLVTQMGNDKSIKCEQNLGHDTMYWYKQDSKKFLKIMFSYNNKELIINETVPNRFSPKSPDKAHLNLHINSLELGDSAVYFCASSQDEGAFEKLFFGSGTQLSVL.

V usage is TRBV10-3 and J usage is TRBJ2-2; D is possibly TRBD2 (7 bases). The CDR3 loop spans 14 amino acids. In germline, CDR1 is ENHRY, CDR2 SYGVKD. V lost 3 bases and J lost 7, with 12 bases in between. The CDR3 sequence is CAISDGGGGGELFF. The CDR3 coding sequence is TGTGCCATCAGTGATGGCGGGGGCGGCGGGGAGCTGTTTTTT.

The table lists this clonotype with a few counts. As DNA, the CDR3 is TGTGCCAGCTCACGGGGACAGATGTACCAAGAGACCCAGTACTTC. The encoded protein is CASSRGQMYQETQYF. The rearrangement joins TRBV18 to TRBJ2-5, with 7 bases matching TRBD1. In germline, CDR1 is KGHSH, CDR2 LQKENI. The CDR3 contains 15 residues. The junction had 5 bases not matched to a gene; V was cut back by 4 bases and J by 0 bases.

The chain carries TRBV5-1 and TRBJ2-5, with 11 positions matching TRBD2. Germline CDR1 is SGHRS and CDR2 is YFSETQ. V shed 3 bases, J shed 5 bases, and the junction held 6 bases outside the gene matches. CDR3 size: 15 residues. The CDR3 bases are TGCGCCAGCAGCTCGGAACCTAGCGGGAGGGAGACCCAGTACTTC. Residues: CASSSEPSGRETQYF.

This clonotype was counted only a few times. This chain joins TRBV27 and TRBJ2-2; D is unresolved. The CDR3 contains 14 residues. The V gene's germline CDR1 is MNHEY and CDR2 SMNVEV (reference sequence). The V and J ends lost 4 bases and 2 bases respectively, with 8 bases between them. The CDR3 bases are TGTGCCAGCAGTTCCGACCTTAACACCGGGGAGCTGTTTTTT. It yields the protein CASSSDLNTGELFF.

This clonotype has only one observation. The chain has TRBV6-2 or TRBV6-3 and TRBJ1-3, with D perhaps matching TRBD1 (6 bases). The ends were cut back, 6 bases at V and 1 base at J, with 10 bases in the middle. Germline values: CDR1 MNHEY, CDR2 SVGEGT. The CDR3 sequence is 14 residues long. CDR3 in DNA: TGTGCCAGCAGCGGACAGCCATCTGGAAACACCATATATTTT. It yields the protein CASSGQPSGNTIYF.

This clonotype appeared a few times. The CDR3 DNA reads as TGTGCCAGCAGCCAGCAACGTAGAGGAGGTGCAGGGGGCAGGATGTTTTTT. It is translated as CASSQQRRGGAGGRMFF. The V and J genes are TRBV3-1 and TRBJ1-4; 8 bases line up with TRBD1. Germline lookup yields CDR1 LGHDT and CDR2 YNNKEL (reference sequence). With 3 bases clipped from V and 15 bases from J, the junction kept 21 bases outside the gene matches. This CDR3 comprises 17 residues.

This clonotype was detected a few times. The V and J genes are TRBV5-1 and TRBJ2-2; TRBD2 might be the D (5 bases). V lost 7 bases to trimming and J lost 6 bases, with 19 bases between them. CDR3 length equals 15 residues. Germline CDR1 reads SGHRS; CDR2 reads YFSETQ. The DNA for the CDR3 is TGCGCCAGCCAAACGGGGTTGCGAGTGGCCGGGGAGCTGTTTTTT. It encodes CASQTGLRVAGELFF. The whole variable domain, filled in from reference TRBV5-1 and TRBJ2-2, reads KAGVTQTPRYLIKTRGQQVTLSCSPISGHRSVSWYQQTPGQGLQFLFEYFSETQRNKGNFPGRFSGRQFSNSRSEMNVSTLELGDSALYLCASQTGLRVAGELFFGEGSRLTVL.

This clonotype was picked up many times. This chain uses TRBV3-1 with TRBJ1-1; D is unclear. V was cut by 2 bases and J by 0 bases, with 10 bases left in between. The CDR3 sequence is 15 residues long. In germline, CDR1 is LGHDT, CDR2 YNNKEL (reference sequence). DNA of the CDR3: TGTGCCAGCAGCCAATACCCTCAGGTGAACACTGAAGCTTTCTTT. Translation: CASSQYPQVNTEAFF.

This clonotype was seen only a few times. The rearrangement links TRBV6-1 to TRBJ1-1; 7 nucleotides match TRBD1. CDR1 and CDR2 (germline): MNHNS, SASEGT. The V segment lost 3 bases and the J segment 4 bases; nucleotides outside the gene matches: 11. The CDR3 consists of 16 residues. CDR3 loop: CASSDWHRGGGTEAFF. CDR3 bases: TGTGCCAGCAGTGATTGGCACAGGGGTGGCGGCACTGAAGCTTTCTTT.

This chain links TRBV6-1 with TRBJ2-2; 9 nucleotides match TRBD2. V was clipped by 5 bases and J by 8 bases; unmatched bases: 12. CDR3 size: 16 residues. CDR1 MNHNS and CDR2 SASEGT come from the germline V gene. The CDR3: CASSPGGGASGGELFF. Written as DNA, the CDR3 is TGTGCCAGCAGTCCGGGCGGGGGGGCATCGGGGGGGGAGCTGTTTTTT.

CDR3 loop: CASTNADEQYF. The CDR3 DNA follows: TGTGCCAGCACCAACGCCGACGAGCAGTACTTC. The rearrangement uses TRBV7-9 and TRBJ2-7; D is unresolved. This CDR3 region has 11 residues. V was clipped by 7 bases and J by 5 bases, with 9 bases between them. Germline V lookup: CDR1 SEHNR, CDR2 FQNEAQ (reference sequence).